The clone carrying this T cell receptor beta chain appeared many times. Its target is unknown. The data originate from a study of human T cells and chemical hapten exposure. Study-level results: Positive correlation was observed between PT1 expanded TCR counts and patch test score.

TCRdb processed the RACE reads anew with MiXCR; each CDR3 protein has one entry. The sample lists roughly 380,000 distinct CDR3 sequences, roughly 6% occurring once. Time point denoted: patch test 2, 6 weeks after DPC sensitization. Treatment here: therapeutic diphenylcyclopropenone sensitization with weekly scalp DPC. Blood collection happened ahead of applying each patch test. This CDR3 contains 15 residues. Per germline, CDR1 DFQATT and CDR2 SNEGSKA (reference sequence). After removal of 3 bases from V and 1 base from J, the junction contained 8 bases not matched to a gene. The receptor comes from a woman between 18 and 29 years old with alopecia areata. Some clones in this sample may be carry-over from other donors' samples. The material was whole blood, obtained in connection with sensitization to the hapten diphenylcyclopropenone (DPC). This rearrangement joins TRBV20-1 to TRBJ1-1; 7 nucleotides line up with TRBD1. In DNA, the CDR3 is TGCAGTGCTAGGGGCCCAGGGGGAGGGAACACTGAAGCTTTCTTT. This codes for CSARGPGGGNTEAFF.